This T cell receptor (beta chain) was obtained from a study of control samples from healthy donors and cancer patients. The repertoire was sequenced with immunoSEQ multiplex PCR; TCRdb's copy has only in-frame clones and lacks some. The sample has over 150,000 clones, about 91% seen once. The CDR3 consists of 14 residues. Germline assignment: CDR1 SEHNR and CDR2 FQNEAQ (reference sequence). Trimming took off 1 base at V and 7 bases at J, with 13 bases between the two ends. The sequenced sample was blood. This receptor was identified in a woman aged 35 to 49 in good health. The rearrangement joins TRBV7-9 to TRBJ2-5; maybe TRBD1 (5 bases). DNA for the CDR3: TGTGCCAGCAGCTTAGGGTCCAGCCAGGGGACCCAGTACTTC. Its translation: CASSLGSSQGTQYF. The whole variable domain, remainder taken from reference TRBV7-9 and TRBJ2-5, is DTGVSQNPRHKITKRGQNVTFRCDPISEHNRLYWYRQTLGQGPEFLTYFQNEAQLEKSRLLSDRFSAERPKGSFSTLEIQRTEQGDSAMYLCASSLGSSQGTQYFGPGTRLLVL.